The rows below give T cell receptor beta chains drawn from one sample of a study of T cells in Graves' hyperthyroidism and ophthalmopathy. TCRdb processed the multiplex PCR reads anew with MiXCR; each CDR3 protein has one entry. The sample carries around 720,000 distinct CDR3 sequences, about a third recorded once. The sample comprised blood. Receptor source: a woman in her 40s with Graves' hyperthyroidism. The CDR3 runs from the conserved cysteine through the conserved F or W. D genes are given only for firm matches. Only some rows state a clone size, as once, few, many or a class for expanded clones.

V,size,J,D,CDR3,DNA
TRBV2,-,TRBJ1-1,-,CASSESLVWGNTEAFF,TGTGCCAGCAGTGAAAGTTTGGTGTGGGGCAACACTGAAGCTTTCTTT
TRBV2,many,TRBJ2-5,-,CASTGGEREETQYF,TGTGCCAGCACGGGCGGGGAAAGGGAAGAGACCCAGTACTTC
TRBV13,-,TRBJ1-6,-,CASSPSAESNSPLHF,TGTGCCAGCAGCCCGTCGGCAGAAAGTAATTCACCCCTCCACTTT
TRBV5-6,many,TRBJ1-6,-,CASSLVTAYSPLHF,TGTGCCAGCAGCTTGGTAACGGCTTATTCACCCCTCCACTTT
TRBV19,many,TRBJ1-1,-,CASSIPRDITNTEAFF,TGTGCCAGTAGTATCCCCCGGGACATAACGAACACTGAAGCTTTCTTT
TRBV7-9,many,TRBJ1-1,-,CASSPETDRTEAFF,TGTGCCAGCAGCCCAGAGACAGACAGGACTGAAGCTTTCTTT
TRBV2,many,TRBJ1-5,TRBD1,CASSKGAVQPQHF,TGTGCCAGCAGTAAGGGGGCAGTTCAGCCCCAGCATTTT
TRBV29-1,-,TRBJ2-5,TRBD1,CSVDEGQGLETQYF,TGCAGCGTTGACGAGGGACAGGGGCTGGAGACCCAGTACTTC
TRBV9,many,TRBJ2-5,-,CASSVASQETQYF,TGTGCCAGCAGCGTAGCTAGCCAAGAGACCCAGTACTTC
TRBV29-1,-,TRBJ2-2,TRBD2,CSVEDKLAGGPLGELFF,TGCAGCGTTGAAGATAAACTAGCGGGAGGGCCCCTCGGGGAGCTGTTTTTT
TRBV7-3,-,TRBJ2-2,TRBD2,CASSNGGLAGFAGELFF,TGTGCCAGCAGCAATGGGGGACTAGCGGGGTTTGCCGGGGAGCTGTTTTTT
TRBV7-9,-,TRBJ2-7,TRBD2,CASSLGRNEWTSGRIGHEQYF,TGTGCCAGCAGCTTAGGCCGGAACGAGTGGACTAGCGGGAGGATCGGCCACGAGCAGTACTTC
TRBV19,many,TRBJ1-4,-,CASSSRFSGEKLFF,TGTGCCAGTAGTAGCAGATTCTCAGGGGAAAAACTGTTTTTT
TRBV10-3,-,TRBJ1-4,TRBD1,CASSYSNQGAEEKLFF,TGTGCCAGCAGTTACTCGAACCAGGGGGCAGAGGAAAAACTGTTTTTT
TRBV2,-,TRBJ2-2,-,CASSGGLSNTGELFF,TGTGCCAGCAGTGGGGGGTTATCGAACACCGGGGAGCTGTTTTTT
TRBV27,many,TRBJ1-5,TRBD1,CASSLHGTGHQPQHF,TGTGCCAGCAGTCTGCACGGGACAGGGCATCAGCCCCAGCATTTT
TRBV12-3/TRBV12-4,many,TRBJ1-3,-,CASSQTSSGNTIYF,TGTGCCAGCAGTCAGACATCCTCTGGAAACACCATATATTTT
TRBV29-1,-,TRBJ1-2,TRBD1,CSLGTGAGYTF,TGCAGTTTAGGTACAGGGGCTGGCTACACCTTC
TRBV7-8,-,TRBJ2-1,-,CASSLGGVGEGDEQFF,TGTGCCAGCAGCTTAGGGGGGGTTGGCGAGGGGGATGAGCAGTTCTTC
TRBV20-1,-,TRBJ2-5,-,CSAIQGGQPQYF,TGCAGTGCGATTCAGGGGGGACAGCCCCAGTACTTC
TRBV4-1,-,TRBJ1-4,-,CASSQASLEKLFF,TGCGCCAGCAGCCAAGCTTCACTCGAAAAACTGTTTTTT
TRBV7-9,-,TRBJ2-7,TRBD1,CASSNLATGGVYEQYF,TGTGCCAGCAGCAACCTCGCGACAGGGGGCGTCTACGAGCAGTACTTC
TRBV4-1,few,TRBJ1-1,TRBD1,CASNAQDRGWTEAFF,TGCGCCAGCAACGCTCAAGACAGGGGATGGACTGAAGCTTTCTTT
TRBV9,-,TRBJ1-2,TRBD1,CASSVWTGANYGYTF,TGTGCCAGCAGCGTCTGGACAGGGGCTAACTATGGCTACACCTTC
TRBV15,-,TRBJ2-2,TRBD1,CATSRDIGTVLGGELFF,TGTGCCACCAGCAGAGATATTGGGACAGTTCTCGGCGGGGAGCTGTTTTTT
TRBV10-1,-,TRBJ2-7,-,CASSESTAGYYSYEQYF,TGCGCCAGCAGTGAGTCAACGGCGGGGTATTACTCCTACGAGCAGTACTTC
TRBV6-5,-,TRBJ2-7,-,CASSYVGRESLREQYF,TGTGCCAGCAGTTACGTCGGCAGGGAATCCCTTCGTGAGCAGTACTTC
TRBV5-1,-,TRBJ2-3,TRBD2,CATSLGLATDTQYF,TGCGCCACCTCGCTAGGACTAGCGACAGATACGCAGTATTTT
TRBV6-5,few,TRBJ1-2,-,CAIGGARRTERVYGYTF,TGTGCCATCGGGGGGGCTCGGAGGACAGAGAGAGTTTATGGCTACACCTTC
TRBV10-3,-,TRBJ1-1,-,CAISERMNTEAFF,TGTGCCATCAGTGAGAGGATGAACACTGAAGCTTTCTTT
TRBV7-8,many,TRBJ1-4,-,CASRWTGGLATNEKLFF,TGTGCCAGCCGATGGACGGGTGGTCTTGCAACTAATGAAAAACTGTTTTTT
TRBV24-1,many,TRBJ2-2,-,CATSDFRNTGELFF,TGTGCCACCAGTGACTTCAGGAACACCGGGGAGCTGTTTTTT